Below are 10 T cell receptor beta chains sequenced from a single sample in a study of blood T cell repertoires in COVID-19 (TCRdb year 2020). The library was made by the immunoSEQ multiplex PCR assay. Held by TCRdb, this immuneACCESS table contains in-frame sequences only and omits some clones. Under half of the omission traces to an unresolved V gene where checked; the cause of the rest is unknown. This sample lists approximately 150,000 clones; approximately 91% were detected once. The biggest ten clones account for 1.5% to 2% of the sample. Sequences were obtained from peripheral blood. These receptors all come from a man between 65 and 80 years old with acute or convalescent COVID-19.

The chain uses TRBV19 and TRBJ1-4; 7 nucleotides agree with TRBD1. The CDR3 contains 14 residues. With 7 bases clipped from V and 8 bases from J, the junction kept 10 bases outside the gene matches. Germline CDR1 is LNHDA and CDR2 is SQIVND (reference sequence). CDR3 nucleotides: TGTGCCAGTACCTTGGGGGACAGCCGCGAAAAACTGTTTTTT. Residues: CASTLGDSREKLFF.

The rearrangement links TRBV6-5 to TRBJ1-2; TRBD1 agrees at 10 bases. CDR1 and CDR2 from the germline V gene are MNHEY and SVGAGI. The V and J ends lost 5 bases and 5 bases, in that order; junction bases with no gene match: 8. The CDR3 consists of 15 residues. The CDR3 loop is CASSTPGQGRYGYTF. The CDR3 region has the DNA TGTGCCAGCAGTACACCGGGACAGGGGAGGTATGGCTACACCTTC.

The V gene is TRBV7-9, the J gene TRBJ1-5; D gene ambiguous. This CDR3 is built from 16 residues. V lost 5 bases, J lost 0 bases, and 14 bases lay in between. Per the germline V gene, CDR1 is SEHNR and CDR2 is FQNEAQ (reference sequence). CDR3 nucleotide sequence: TGTGCCAGCAGCCGGAGCGGCAGCAATAGCAATCAGCCCCAGCATTTT. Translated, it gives CASSRSGSNSNQPQHF.

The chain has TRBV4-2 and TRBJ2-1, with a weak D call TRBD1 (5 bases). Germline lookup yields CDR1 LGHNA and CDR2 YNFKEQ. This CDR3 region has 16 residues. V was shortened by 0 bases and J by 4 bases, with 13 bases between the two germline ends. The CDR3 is CASSQDRVGAYNEQFF. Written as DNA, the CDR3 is TGTGCCAGCAGCCAAGATAGGGTAGGGGCGTACAATGAGCAGTTCTTC.

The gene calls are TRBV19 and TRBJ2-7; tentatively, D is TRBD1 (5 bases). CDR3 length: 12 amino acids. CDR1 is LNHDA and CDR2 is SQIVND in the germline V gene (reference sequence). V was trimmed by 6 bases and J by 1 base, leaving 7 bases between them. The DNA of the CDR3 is TGTGCCAGTAGCAGGACATCCTACGAGCAGTACTTC. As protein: CASSRTSYEQYF.

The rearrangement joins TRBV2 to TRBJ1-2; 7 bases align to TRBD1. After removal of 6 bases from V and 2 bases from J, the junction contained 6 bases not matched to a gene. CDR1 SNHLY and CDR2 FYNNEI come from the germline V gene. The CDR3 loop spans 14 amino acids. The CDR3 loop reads CASRRQGANYGYTF. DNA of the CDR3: TGTGCCAGCAGGAGACAGGGAGCAAACTATGGCTACACCTTC.

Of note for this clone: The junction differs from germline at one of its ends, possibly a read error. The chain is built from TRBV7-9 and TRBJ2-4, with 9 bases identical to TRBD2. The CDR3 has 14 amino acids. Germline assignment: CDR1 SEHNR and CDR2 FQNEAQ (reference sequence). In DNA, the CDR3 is TGTGCCAGCAGCTTTAAAGACGGGCGGGAGGGGGTTCATTTC. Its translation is CASSFKDGREGVHF.

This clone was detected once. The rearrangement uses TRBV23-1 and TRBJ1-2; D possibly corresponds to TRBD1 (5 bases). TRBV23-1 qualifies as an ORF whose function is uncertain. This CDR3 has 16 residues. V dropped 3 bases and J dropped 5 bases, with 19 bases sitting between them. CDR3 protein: CASSHPPGGEFYGYTF. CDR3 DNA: TGCGCCAGCAGTCACCCCCCTGGAGGGGAGTTTTATGGCTACACCTTC.

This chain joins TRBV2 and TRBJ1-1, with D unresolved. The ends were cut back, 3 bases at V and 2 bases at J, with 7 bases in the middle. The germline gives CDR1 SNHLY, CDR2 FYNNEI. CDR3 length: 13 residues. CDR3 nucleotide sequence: TGTGCCAGCAGTGATACGGTAAACACTGAAGCTTTCTTT. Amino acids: CASSDTVNTEAFF. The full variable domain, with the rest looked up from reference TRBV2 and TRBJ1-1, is EPEVTQTPSHQVTQMGQEVILRCVPISNHLYFYWYRQILGQKVEFLVSFYNNEISEKSEIFDDQFSVERPDGSNFTLKIRSTKLEDSAMYFCASSDTVNTEAFFGQGTRLTVV.

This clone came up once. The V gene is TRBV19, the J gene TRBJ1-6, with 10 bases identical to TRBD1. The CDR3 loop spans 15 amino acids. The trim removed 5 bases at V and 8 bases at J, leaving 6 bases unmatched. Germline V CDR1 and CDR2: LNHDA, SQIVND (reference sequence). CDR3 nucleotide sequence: TGTGCCAGTAGTTCAACCGGGACAGGGGATTCACCCCTCCACTTT. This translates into CASSSTGTGDSPLHF.